These 13 T cell receptor beta chains were all obtained from the same sample, sequenced in a study of CD8+CD57+ T cells in acquired aplastic anemia. Patients chosen for sequencing had shown CD8+CD57+ cell expansion by flow cytometry. The use of genomic DNA as template underpinned the TCR beta VDJ and CDR3 profiling. TCRdb reprocessed the reads with MiXCR, giving one entry per CDR3 protein. The table has around 500,000 distinct CDR3 sequences, approximately 33% seen once. The sequencing input was sorted CD4+, CD8+, or CD8+CD57+ T cells (not recorded which) from PBMCs. The receptors derive from a human donor with aplastic anemia.

CDR3 nucleotides: TGCAGCCCGGGACAGGGAGGTGAAAAACTGTTTTTT. Translated, it gives CSPGQGGEKLFF. The chain links TRBV20-1 to TRBJ1-4; 9 bases agree with TRBD1. The germline V gene has CDR1 DFQATT and CDR2 SNEGSKA (reference sequence). The CDR3 is 12 residues long.

The V and J genes are TRBV30 and TRBJ1-5; D remains ambiguous. Trimming removed 2 bases at V and 7 bases at J, with 12 bases between. Germline CDR1 GTSNPN, CDR2 SVGIG (reference sequence). The CDR3 is 13 residues long. As DNA, the CDR3 is TGTGCCTGGAGTTTACGGGGTGAGCAGCCCCAGCATTTT. It specifies CAWSLRGEQPQHF.

The rearrangement uses TRBV6-5 and TRBJ2-7; 8 positions agree with TRBD1. The CDR3 has 14 amino acids. V lost 3 bases and J lost 3; bases outside the gene matches: 4. Germline V CDR1 and CDR2: MNHEY, SVGAGI. The CDR3 loop is CASSYTTGDYEQYF. The CDR3 DNA sequence: TGTGCCAGCAGTTATACGACAGGGGACTACGAGCAGTACTTC.

V usage is TRBV6-5 and J usage is TRBJ2-1; D unresolved. Germline-derived CDR1 and CDR2 are MNHEY and SVGAGI. This CDR3 is built from 15 residues. Trimming took 2 bases from V and 5 from J, leaving 13 bases between them. CDR3 DNA sequence: TGTGCCAGCAGTTACACGGCTATCCCCGACAATGAGCAGTTCTTC. Translating it yields CASSYTAIPDNEQFF.

This clonotype was observed many times. The chain carries TRBV19 and TRBJ1-2; 7 bases agree with TRBD1. Germline V lookup: CDR1 LNHDA, CDR2 SQIVND (reference sequence). This CDR3 comprises 15 residues. V dropped 7 bases and J dropped 7; count of bases not matched to a gene: 15. The CDR3 here is CASIAGQAGGSGYTF. The DNA for the CDR3 is TGTGCCAGTATCGCCGGACAGGCGGGAGGGTCTGGCTACACCTTC. The whole variable domain, remainder taken from reference TRBV19 and TRBJ1-2, is DGGITQSPKYLFRKEGQNVTLSCEQNLNHDAMYWYRQDPGQGLRLIYYSQIVNDFQKGDIAEGYSVSREKKESFPLTVTSAQKNPTAFYLCASIAGQAGGSGYTFGSGTRLTVV.

Points on this clonotype: A much bigger clone sits one base away, suggesting this may be a read error. The chain joins TRBV7-2 to TRBJ2-3, with D unclear. V gave up 8 bases and J gave up 2 bases, with 11 bases separating them. Germline CDR1 reads SGHTA; CDR2 reads FQGNSA. The CDR3 length is 13 residues. Written as DNA, the CDR3 is TGTGCCAGCTGCTCTCTAGACACAGATACGCAGTATTTT. Its translation: CASCSLDTDTQYF.

The table lists this clonotype with a few counts. The rearrangement links TRBV6-5 to TRBJ1-2, with D possibly being TRBD1 (6 bases). The CDR3 runs 16 residues. V lost 0 bases to trimming and J lost 4 bases, with 15 bases between them. In germline, CDR1 is MNHEY, CDR2 SVGAGI. The DNA for the CDR3 is TGTGCCAGCAGTTACTCCGGTGGCAGGGGAAGCTATGGCTACACCTTC. Its protein product is CASSYSGGRGSYGYTF.

This clonotype was counted a few times. The V gene is TRBV2, the J gene TRBJ2-7; 7 bases line up with TRBD1. The V gene's germline CDR1 is SNHLY and CDR2 FYNNEI. The J segment lost 1 base and the V segment lost 1 base, leaving 4 bases of the junction unmatched. This CDR3 is built from 15 residues. The CDR3 protein is CASSEDWDRSYEQYF. The CDR3 DNA sequence: TGTGCCAGCAGTGAAGACTGGGACAGATCCTACGAGCAGTACTTC.

A word on this clonotype: One junction end does not reproduce the germline sequence, and a read error may be involved. The V and J genes are TRBV6-5 and TRBJ1-2; no clear D. CDR3 length: 12 residues. The V gene's germline CDR1 is MNHEY and CDR2 SVGAGI. The CDR3 nucleotides read TGTGCCGGCAGTTACGAGGGTTATGGCTACACCTTC. As protein: CAGSYEGYGYTF.

The table lists this clonotype with many counts. V usage is TRBV2 and J usage is TRBJ2-3; a possible D gene is TRBD2 (7 bases). Germline V CDR1 and CDR2: SNHLY, FYNNEI. Deletions cut 7 bases from V and 6 bases from J, with 17 bases between. The CDR3 spans 14 residues. DNA for the CDR3: TGTGCCAGCACTTTTAGGGGGAGGGCCGATACGCAGTATTTT. Translated, it gives CASTFRGRADTQYF.

V and J are TRBV20-1 and TRBJ2-1; possibly TRBD1 or TRBD2 for D (6 bases each). Between the trimmed V and J ends, which lost 3 bases and 7 bases, there was a span of 13 bases. This CDR3 is 13 amino acids long. Germline assignment: CDR1 DFQATT and CDR2 SNEGSKA (reference sequence). CDR3 sequence reads: CSASKGGNNEQFF. Written as DNA, the CDR3 is TGCAGTGCTAGCAAGGGGGGAAATAATGAGCAGTTCTTC.

This clonotype was detected a few times. The chain recombines TRBV5-1 with TRBJ1-5; TRBD1 matches 9 bases. Germline V gene data show CDR1 as SGHRS and CDR2 as YFSETQ. V was clipped by 0 bases and J by 2 bases; unmatched bases: 12. The CDR3 totals 19 residues. CDR3 amino acids: CASSLGLGQGLSGNQPQHF. The CDR3 DNA follows: TGCGCCAGCAGCTTGGGGCTGGGACAGGGACTGTCTGGCAATCAGCCCCAGCATTTT.

The sample holds many counts of this clonotype. The chain has TRBV11-3 and TRBJ2-7; TRBD1 or TRBD2 may be the D gene (6 bases each). The CDR3 consists of 14 residues. With 4 bases removed from V and 1 base from J, the gap between germline ends came to 11 bases. The germline CDR1 and CDR2 sequences are SGHNT and YENEEA. CDR3 in amino acids: CASSSGDTSYEQYF. The CDR3 DNA is TGTGCCAGCAGCTCGGGGGACACTTCCTACGAGCAGTACTTC. The whole variable domain, remainder taken from reference TRBV11-3 and TRBJ2-7, is EAGVVQSPRYKIIEKKQPVAFWCNPISGHNTLYWYLQNLGQGPELLIRYENEEAVDDSQLPKDRFSAERLKGVDSTLKIQPAELGDSAVYLCASSSGDTSYEQYFGPGTRLTVT.